The 21 T cell receptor beta chains listed next were all sequenced from one sample in a study of cytomegalovirus exposure and HLA in healthy donors. PCR employed 60 Vbeta and 13 Jbeta primers. The repertoire was sequenced with immunoSEQ multiplex PCR; TCRdb's copy has only in-frame clones and lacks some. This repertoire shows roughly 200,000 clones, 70% found once; its top ten account for about 3%. Sequencing was performed on PBMCs. All receptors come from a man aged 35-49 years in good health and CMV-seropositive.

This clone was picked up a small number of times. The chain employs TRBV7-6 and TRBJ2-2; 9 nucleotides match TRBD2. The CDR3 extends over 16 amino acids. The trim removed 5 bases at V and 2 bases at J, leaving 6 bases unmatched. Germline loops: CDR1 SGHVS, CDR2 FNYEAQ. The CDR3 spells CASSLNSGGNTGELFF. The DNA for the CDR3 is TGTGCCAGCAGCCTAAATAGCGGGGGAAACACCGGGGAGCTGTTTTTT.

This clone was seen just once. The genes are TRBV28 and TRBJ2-7, with 8 bases that match TRBD1. The CDR3 runs to 15 residues. Losses at the gene ends were 6 bases for V and 0 bases for J; bases not matched to a gene: 7. In germline, CDR1 is MDHEN, CDR2 SYDVKM. This CDR3 reads CASSDRGPPSYEQYF. CDR3 bases: TGTGCCAGCAGCGACAGGGGACCGCCCTCCTACGAGCAGTACTTC.

This chain uses TRBV19 with TRBJ1-1; 9 nucleotides agree with TRBD1. J lost 5 bases, V lost 5 bases, and 3 bases had no gene match. The germline V gene has CDR1 LNHDA and CDR2 SQIVND (reference sequence). The CDR3 has 13 residues. CDR3 sequence reads: CASSLGTGTEAFF. CDR3 sequence (DNA): TGTGCCAGTAGTCTTGGGACAGGGACTGAAGCTTTCTTT.

This chain joins TRBV6-6 and TRBJ1-5; D is undetermined. Trimming removed 0 bases from V and 3 bases from J, with 9 bases in between. CDR1 and CDR2 from the germline V gene are MNHNY and SVGAGI (reference sequence). The CDR3 sequence is 15 residues long. CDR3: CASSYSRLYNQPQHF. CDR3 bases: TGTGCCAGCAGTTACTCGAGACTGTACAATCAGCCCCAGCATTTT.

This chain joins TRBV16 and TRBJ1-5; D possibly corresponds to TRBD1 (5 bases). CDR3 length equals 15 residues. Looked up from germline, CDR1 is KGHSY and CDR2 is FQNENV. V was clipped by 1 base and J by 6 bases, with 13 bases between them. CDR3 DNA sequence: TGTGCCAGCAGCCAATTCGGGGGGAACCCTCAGCCCCAGCATTTT. Translation: CASSQFGGNPQPQHF.

The CDR3 DNA reads TGTGCCAGCAGCTTGGGGCTCTACAATGAGCAGTTCTTC. Translation: CASSLGLYNEQFF. This rearrangement joins TRBV5-6 to TRBJ2-1; no firm D call. This CDR3 comprises 13 residues. V dropped 0 bases and J dropped 3 bases, with 4 bases sitting between them. Germline V lookup: CDR1 SGHDT, CDR2 YYEEEE.

This clone was seen more than once but under ten times. CDR3 in amino acids: CASSSGTSGTSNEQFF. CDR3 nucleotides: TGTGCCAGCAGCTCCGGTACTAGCGGGACTTCGAATGAGCAGTTCTTC. V is TRBV7-9 and J is TRBJ2-1, with 10 bases fitting TRBD2. The germline V gene encodes CDR1 SEHNR and CDR2 FQNEAQ (reference sequence). V was pared by 4 bases and J by 7 bases, with 10 bases of the junction left unmatched. The CDR3 extends over 16 amino acids.

The chain has TRBV2 and TRBJ2-3, with D perhaps TRBD2 (6 bases). This CDR3 spans 14 amino acids. Per the germline V gene, CDR1 is SNHLY and CDR2 is FYNNEI. Trimming took 0 bases from V and 10 from J, leaving 14 bases between them. This CDR3 is CASSEARRGRAQYF. Written as DNA, the CDR3 is TGTGCCAGCAGTGAAGCCCGGAGGGGTCGCGCGCAGTATTTT.

The chain recombines TRBV6-1 with TRBJ1-6; a weak D match, TRBD1 (5 bases). The CDR3 sequence is 13 residues long. The V and J ends lost 6 bases and 3 bases respectively, with 6 bases between them. Germline V lookup: CDR1 MNHNS, CDR2 SASEGT. CDR3 coding DNA: TGTGCCAGCAGGACAGTCTATAATTCACCCCTCCACTTT. Translation: CASRTVYNSPLHF.

This clone has just a few counts. The V gene is TRBV6-4, the J gene TRBJ2-2; 8 nucleotides agree with TRBD2. The germline CDR1 and CDR2 sequences are MRHNA and SNTAGT. V trimming: 5 bases; J trimming: 6 bases; junction bases outside the gene matches: 11. The CDR3 totals 16 residues. CDR3 amino acids: CASSYRGGQDPGELFF. The CDR3 DNA sequence: TGTGCCAGCAGTTATCGGGGGGGCCAGGACCCCGGGGAGCTGTTTTTT.

The rearrangement links TRBV7-6 to TRBJ2-3, with TRBD1 identical over 7 bases. This CDR3 has 15 amino acids. V gave up 4 bases and J gave up 0 bases; unmatched junction bases: 4. Germline V lookup: CDR1 SGHVS, CDR2 FNYEAQ. The DNA for the CDR3 is TGTGCCAGCAGCTCGGGACAGCCAAGCACAGATACGCAGTATTTT. Protein product: CASSSGQPSTDTQYF.

The chain combines TRBV7-8 with TRBJ2-3, with D tentatively TRBD1 (6 bases). Trimming removed 6 bases at V and 2 bases at J, with 18 bases between. This CDR3 spans 16 amino acids. Germline-derived CDR1 and CDR2 are SGHVS and FQNEAQ. CDR3: CASRRRQEISTDTQYF. DNA for the CDR3: TGTGCCAGCAGACGTAGACAGGAGATATCCACAGATACGCAGTATTTT.

CDR3 in amino acids: CASSEVQDTQYF. Here the CDR3 DNA reads TGCGCCAGCAGTGAGGTCCAAGATACGCAGTATTTT. The rearrangement joins TRBV10-1 to TRBJ2-3; D gene uncertain. The CDR3 extends over 12 amino acids. CDR1 WNHNN and CDR2 SYGVQD come from the germline V gene (reference sequence). V was clipped by 2 bases and J by 5 bases, with 5 bases between them.

The genes are TRBV12-5 and TRBJ1-5; weak D call: TRBD1 (5 bases). V was trimmed by 1 base and J by 1 base, leaving 8 bases between them. The CDR3 is 15 residues long. CDR1 and CDR2 from the germline V gene are LGHNT and FRNRAP. As DNA, the CDR3 is TGTGCTAGTGGTTTGGACAGGTCCAGCAATCAGCCCCAGCATTTT. It encodes CASGLDRSSNQPQHF.

A few counts support this clone. The chain employs TRBV7-2 and TRBJ1-3, with a tentative D call TRBD1 (6 bases). Germline V gene lookup returns CDR1 SGHTA and CDR2 FQGNSA. Trimming removed 6 bases from V and 0 bases from J, with 15 bases in between. This CDR3 is 16 amino acids long. The CDR3 nucleotides read TGTGCCAGCAGTTTTTGGGGGGGCTTCTCTGGAAACACCATATATTTT. Translation gives CASSFWGGFSGNTIYF.

The chain couples TRBV23-1 to TRBJ2-2; TRBD1 might be the D (6 bases). TRBV23-1 is an ORF for which the function is uncertain. The ends were cut back, 2 bases at V and 3 bases at J, with 16 bases in the middle. The CDR3 spans 17 residues. The CDR3 DNA reads as TGCGCCAGCAGTCAACCGTGGACAGACGAGTACACCGGGGAGCTGTTTTTT. Amino acids: CASSQPWTDEYTGELFF.

The chain uses TRBV4-1 and TRBJ1-5; 9 nucleotides match TRBD1. The germline gives CDR1 MGHRA, CDR2 YSYEKL. The CDR3 has 14 residues. V shed 4 bases, J shed 5 bases, and the junction held 3 bases outside the gene matches. In DNA, the CDR3 is TGCGCCAGCAGCCCACAGGGGGCGGATCAGCCCCAGCATTTT. Encoded protein: CASSPQGADQPQHF.

The chain couples TRBV5-1 to TRBJ1-1, with 8 bases that match TRBD1. CDR1 is SGHRS and CDR2 is YFSETQ in the germline V gene. The CDR3 has 14 amino acids. Trimming cost V 4 bases and J 5 bases; bases outside gene matches: 7. CDR3 in amino acids: CASSPQGAGTEAFF. Written as DNA, the CDR3 is TGCGCCAGCAGCCCTCAGGGGGCCGGGACTGAAGCTTTCTTT.

The chain links TRBV7-6 to TRBJ1-2; TRBD1 is a possible D gene (6 bases). CDR1 is SGHVS and CDR2 is FNYEAQ in the germline V gene. V was pared by 0 bases and J by 0 bases, with 8 bases between. The CDR3 is 15 amino acids. The CDR3 loop reads CASSLAGGANYGYTF. In DNA, the CDR3 is TGTGCCAGCAGCTTAGCAGGGGGGGCTAACTATGGCTACACCTTC.

The CDR3 nucleotides read TGTGCCAGCAGCCGCCCCGGGACAGCCGTTTACGAGCAGTACTTC. Its translation: CASSRPGTAVYEQYF. The chain recombines TRBV4-2 with TRBJ2-7; TRBD1 matches 7 bases. The germline V gene has CDR1 LGHNA and CDR2 YNFKEQ. This CDR3 has 15 amino acids. The ends lost 4 bases at V and 4 bases at J; junction bases unmatched: 10.

The V gene is TRBV5-1, the J gene TRBJ2-7, with 9 bases fitting TRBD2. J lost 9 bases, V lost 4 bases, and 8 bases had no gene match. The germline gives CDR1 SGHRS, CDR2 YFSETQ. The CDR3 has 13 residues. The DNA for the CDR3 is TGCGCCAGCAGCCAAGGCGGGGGGGACCCGCAGTACTTC. Translating it yields CASSQGGGDPQYF.